The rows below give T cell receptor beta chains drawn from one sample of a study of vaccination and CD4 T cells after COVID-19. TCRdb called the PCR reads again in MiXCR, with one record for every CDR3 protein. The sample has about 13,000 distinct CDR3 sequences, about 45% seen once. For these TCRs, the target antigens are not known. Sequenced material: CD4+ T cells from blood, cultured in vitro. Source of these receptors: a human donor who had recovered from COVID-19. Both conserved end residues are part of each CDR3. D genes are given only for firm matches. Clone size is given for some rows only: seen once, a few or many times, or a class if the clone is expanded.

clone size	J gene	V gene	D gene	CDR3 DNA	CDR3 protein
NA	TRBJ2-1	TRBV7-9	NA	TGTGCCAGCAGCTTAAGGGGTCCTAATGAGCAGTTCTTC	CASSLRGPNEQFF
NA	TRBJ2-5	TRBV20-1	TRBD2	TGCAGTGCTAGAAGCGGGACGGTTCAAGAGACCCAGTACTTC	CSARSGTVQETQYF
NA	TRBJ2-2	TRBV7-2	NA	TGTGCCAGCAGCTTAGACCCCACGAACACCGGGGAGCTGTTTTTT	CASSLDPTNTGELFF
NA	TRBJ1-1	TRBV29-1	NA	TGCAGCGTTGAACGGAACGAAGCTTTCTTT	CSVERNEAFF
few	TRBJ1-6	TRBV25-1	NA	TGTGCCAGCAGTGGAGGCATCTATAATTCACCCCTCCACTTT	CASSGGIYNSPLHF
NA	TRBJ2-5	TRBV6-1	TRBD1	TGTGCCAGCAAGACAGGGGTGATGGAGACCCAGTACTTC	CASKTGVMETQYF
NA	TRBJ1-1	TRBV5-1	NA	TGCGCCAGCAGCTTGGGAGGCCTGAACACTGAAGCTTTCTTT	CASSLGGLNTEAFF
few	TRBJ2-7	TRBV6-1	TRBD2	TGTGCCAGCAGTCCTGACAGGGGGGTGAGAAAGACTAGCGGGAGAGGGCAGTACGAGCAGTACTTC	CASSPDRGVRKTSGRGQYEQYF
once	TRBJ2-3	TRBV6-2/TRBV6-3	NA	TGTGCCAGCAGTTACCTCCCGCCCAGTAATACGCAGTATTTT	CASSYLPPSNTQYF
NA	TRBJ1-3	TRBV5-5	TRBD1	TGTGCCAGCAGCTTGAGTCCCGGGACAGGGACCGGAAACACCATATATTTT	CASSLSPGTGTGNTIYF
few	TRBJ1-5	TRBV7-9	TRBD1	TGTGCCAGCAGCCCACAGGGGGGCAATCAGCCCCAGCATTTT	CASSPQGGNQPQHF
NA	TRBJ2-3	TRBV12-3/TRBV12-4	NA	TGTGCCAGCAGAGGAACAGGGATAGGTGATACGCAGTATTTT	CASRGTGIGDTQYF
few	TRBJ1-2	TRBV7-9	TRBD1	TGTGCCAGCAGCCCCGGACAGGGACCGAACTATGGCTACACCTTC	CASSPGQGPNYGYTF
NA	TRBJ1-2	TRBV10-3	NA	TGTGCCATCAGTGAGTCACGGGACTATGGCTACACCTTC	CAISESRDYGYTF
NA	TRBJ2-1	TRBV3-1	TRBD2	TGTGCCAGCAGCCAGATGAGCGGGAGCCCCGGGAGTGAGCAGTTCTTC	CASSQMSGSPGSEQFF
few	TRBJ2-2	TRBV7-2	TRBD2	TGTGCCAGCAGCTCCAGATCTAGCGGAGGAGGAGGGGAGCTGTTTTTT	CASSSRSSGGGGELFF
NA	TRBJ1-1	TRBV27	NA	TGTGCCAGCAGTCTTTCAGGGGAATGGGGCACTGAAGCTTTCTTT	CASSLSGEWGTEAFF
NA	TRBJ2-2	TRBV7-9	NA	TGTGCCAGCAGCTTAGCAGCGGTAACTAGTGGGGAGCTGTTTTTT	CASSLAAVTSGELFF
few	TRBJ1-1	TRBV11-2	NA	TGTGCCAGCAGCTCCTCCATAAACACTGAAGCTTTCTTT	CASSSSINTEAFF
NA	TRBJ2-7	TRBV10-3	NA	TGTGCCATCAGCGTCAGGGTACCCCACGAGCAGTACTTC	CAISVRVPHEQYF
NA	TRBJ2-7	TRBV18	NA	TGTGCCAGCTCATCGCTACGGGGACGAATCTCCTACGAGCAGTACTTC	CASSSLRGRISYEQYF
NA	TRBJ2-2	TRBV29-1	NA	TGCAGCGTTCAGGACAGCTCGAACACCGGGGAGCTGTTTTTT	CSVQDSSNTGELFF
NA	TRBJ1-2	TRBV15	TRBD1	TGTGCCACCAGGGCGGGACAGGGATTGACCTATGGCTACACCTTC	CATRAGQGLTYGYTF
NA	TRBJ2-4	TRBV12-3/TRBV12-4	TRBD1	TGTGCCAGCAGTTTTCAGACAGGGGGCGGGATCAAAAACATTCAGTACTTC	CASSFQTGGGIKNIQYF
NA	TRBJ1-4	TRBV11-3	NA	TGTGCCAGCAGCCTAGAAGCAACTAATGAAAAACTGTTTTTT	CASSLEATNEKLFF